The T cell receptor (beta chain) under discussion was sequenced for a study of blood T cell repertoires in COVID-19. The overall study: Samples representing acute and convalescent COVID-19 were sourced from the United States, Italy and Spain. Sources were T cells, B-cell-depleted T cells, or PBMCs; the material itself was cDNA or gDNA.

As originally analysed: From reference gene primer amplification, estimates of nucleated cell counts were derived. TCRdb keeps only in-frame clones here, not all; method: immunoSEQ multiplex PCR. From that table come the V and J calls and clone size; the DNA was used to work out D and trimming. This repertoire shows under 250,000 clones, around 83% found once; its top ten account for roughly 2.9%. The CDR3 is made up of 14 amino acids. Germline V lookup: CDR1 MDHEN, CDR2 SYDVKM. Trimming cost V 6 bases and J 12 bases, with 18 bases left between them. The TCR originated in a man in his forties or fifties with active or convalescent COVID-19. The material sequenced was peripheral blood. V gene TRBV28 combines with J gene TRBJ1-6; D is possibly TRBD1 (6 bases). This CDR3 reads CASSRTGQFIPLHF. As DNA, the CDR3 is TGTGCCAGCAGCCGCACCGGACAGTTTATACCCCTCCACTTT.